The TCR beta chain described here comes from a study of T cells in Graves' hyperthyroidism and ophthalmopathy. The wider study: Initial diagnosis, before any treatment, was when peripheral blood was collected.

This clonotype has ten or more counts. Its antigen is undetermined. Germline V gene sequence: CDR1 MNHNS, CDR2 SASEGT. V lost 3 bases and J lost 7; bases outside the gene matches: 6. CDR3 size: 14 residues. There were TCR beta CDR3 regions amplified from RNA transcripts. Researchers ran a first-round RT-PCR on the TCR CDR3 using the HTBI primer set. TCRdb itself ran the multiplex PCR reads through MiXCR, one entry per CDR3 protein. Here the sample spans about 360,000 distinct CDR3 sequences, approximately 13% being singletons. Study-wide results and limits: Blood held most thyroid clonotypes expanded above 0.001 frequency. A model of 13 V-J pairs discriminated ophthalmopathy from stable hyperthyroidism.

Absent ophthalmopathy progression within 18 months defined stable Graves' hyperthyroidism. The sequence was collected from a woman aged 18-30 years with Graves' hyperthyroidism. The V gene is TRBV6-1, the J gene TRBJ1-5, with 7 positions matching TRBD1. The sequenced material came from blood. CDR3 DNA sequence: TGTGCCAGCAGTGACAGGGGGTCTTCGCAGCCCCAGCATTTT. This encodes CASSDRGSSQPQHF.